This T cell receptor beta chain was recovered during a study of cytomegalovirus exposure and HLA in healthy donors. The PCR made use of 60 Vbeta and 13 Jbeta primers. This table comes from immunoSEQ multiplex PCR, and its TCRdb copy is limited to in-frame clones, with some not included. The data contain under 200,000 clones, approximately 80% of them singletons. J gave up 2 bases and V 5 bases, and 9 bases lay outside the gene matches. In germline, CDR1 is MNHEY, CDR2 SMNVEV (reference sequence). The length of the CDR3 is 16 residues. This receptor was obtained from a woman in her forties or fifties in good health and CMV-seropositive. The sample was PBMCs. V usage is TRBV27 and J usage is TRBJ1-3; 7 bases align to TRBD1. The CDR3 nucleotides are TGTGCCAGCAGTACCACTTTCGACAGGGCTGGAAACACCATATATTTT. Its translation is CASSTTFDRAGNTIYF.